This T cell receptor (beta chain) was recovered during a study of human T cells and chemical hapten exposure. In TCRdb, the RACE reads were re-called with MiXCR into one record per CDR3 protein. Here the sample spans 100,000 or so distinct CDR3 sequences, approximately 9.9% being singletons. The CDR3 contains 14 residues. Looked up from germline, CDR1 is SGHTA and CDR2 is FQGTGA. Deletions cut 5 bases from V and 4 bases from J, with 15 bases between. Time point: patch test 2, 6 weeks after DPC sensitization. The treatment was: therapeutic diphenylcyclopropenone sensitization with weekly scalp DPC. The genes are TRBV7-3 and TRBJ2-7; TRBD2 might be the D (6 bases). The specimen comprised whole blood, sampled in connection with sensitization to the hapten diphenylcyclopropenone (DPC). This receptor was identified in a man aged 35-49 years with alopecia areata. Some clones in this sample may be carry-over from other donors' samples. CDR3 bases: TGTGCCAGCAGCCCCTCACCTGGAGGGTACGAGCAGTACTTC. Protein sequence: CASSPSPGGYEQYF.